Shown below are 19 T cell receptor beta chains from a single sample sequenced in a study of PD-1 blockade in mismatch repair-deficient tumors (dated by TCRdb to between 2016 and 2019). Libraries came from the immunoSEQ multiplex PCR assay. TCRdb obtained this table from immuneACCESS and retained in-frame rearrangements with V and J assigned. These tables miss some clones; where compared with another copy, unresolved V genes account for less than half of the shortfall, and the remainder is unexplained. This sample has some 120,000 clones in its table, and about nine tenths of those were observed once. The ten largest make up over 9.5% of the sample. The specimen was peripheral blood, collected about 17 months after starting pembrolizumab. All receptors derive from an adult with mismatch repair-deficient cancer.

This chain connects TRBV5-1 to TRBJ2-5, with no clear D. Germline loops: CDR1 SGHRS, CDR2 YFSETQ. The V and J ends lost 3 bases and 4 bases respectively, with 10 bases between them. The CDR3 loop spans 13 amino acids. The CDR3 loop is CASSSELGETQYF. CDR3 coding DNA: TGCGCCAGCAGCTCCGAGTTGGGAGAGACCCAGTACTTC.

V is TRBV27 and J is TRBJ2-1; 13 nucleotides match TRBD2. V gave up 1 base and J gave up 8 bases; unmatched junction bases: 8. The CDR3 is made up of 17 amino acids. The V gene's germline CDR1 is MNHEY and CDR2 SMNVEV (reference sequence). The CDR3 DNA reads as TGTGCCAGCAGTTTATTACTAGCGGGAGGGCCAAGTGATGAGCAGTTCTTC. It encodes CASSLLLAGGPSDEQFF.

This clone has only one observation. The rearrangement uses TRBV4-2 and TRBJ2-7; D unresolved. Germline assignment: CDR1 LGHNA and CDR2 YNFKEQ. This CDR3 is 14 amino acids long. The germline V and J ends were trimmed by 0 bases and 6 bases, with 12 bases remaining between them. The CDR3 reads CASSQESYTGEQYF. The CDR3 DNA is TGTGCCAGCAGCCAAGAGAGCTACACGGGCGAGCAGTACTTC.

This chain joins TRBV11-2 and TRBJ2-2; unclear D gene. CDR1 and CDR2 (germline): SGHAT, FQNNGV. The CDR3 has 12 residues. V shed 4 bases and J shed 6 bases, with 6 bases lying between them. CDR3 residues: CASSSTSGELFF. The CDR3, as DNA: TGTGCCAGCAGCTCGACCTCCGGGGAGCTGTTTTTT.

This rearrangement joins TRBV7-6 to TRBJ1-1, with D maybe TRBD1 (5 bases). The CDR3 is 13 amino acids. Trimming took off 1 base at V and 4 bases at J, with 7 bases between the two ends. Germline CDR1 and CDR2: SGHVS and FNYEAQ. The DNA of the CDR3 is TGTGCCAGCAGCTTAGGGGGGACCACTGAAGCTTTCTTT. It codes for CASSLGGTTEAFF. Variable domain in full (rest from reference TRBV7-6 and TRBJ1-1): GAGVSQSPRYKVTKRGQDVALRCDPISGHVSLYWYRQALGQGPEFLTYFNYEAQQDKSGLPNDRFSAERPEGSISTLTIQRTEQRDSAMYRCASSLGGTTEAFFGQGTRLTVV.

This chain uses TRBV6-1 with TRBJ2-3, with TRBD2 identical over 7 bases. Per the germline V gene, CDR1 is MNHNS and CDR2 is SASEGT. The CDR3 contains 15 residues. V was pared by 5 bases and J by 0 bases, with 5 bases of the junction left unmatched. Here the CDR3 DNA reads TGTGCCAGCAGTTCGTTTAGCGGGAGCACAGATACGCAGTATTTT. This encodes CASSSFSGSTDTQYF.

The chain recombines TRBV6-1 with TRBJ2-5, with D perhaps being TRBD1 or TRBD2 (5 bases each). The CDR3 spans 15 residues. V lost 10 bases and J lost 2, with 20 bases in between. Germline loops: CDR1 MNHNS, CDR2 SASEGT. CDR3 in DNA: TGTGCCACCAAAAAGGGACCCCCCAGTCAAGAGACCCAGTACTTC. It yields the protein CATKKGPPSQETQYF.

The J gene is TRBJ1-5, the V gene TRBV27; TRBD1 is a possible D gene (5 bases). Germline V gene lookup returns CDR1 MNHEY and CDR2 SMNVEV (reference sequence). The CDR3 has 15 amino acids. Trimming took off 5 bases at V and 6 bases at J, with 17 bases between the two ends. The CDR3 DNA reads TGTGCCAGCAGTCCCTTCCGGCAGGGTGGTCAGCCCCAGCATTTT. Protein sequence: CASSPFRQGGQPQHF.

The gene calls are TRBV18 and TRBJ2-2; a weak D match, TRBD1 (6 bases). Trimming shortened V by 3 bases and J by 0 bases, and 8 bases separated the two germline ends. CDR3 length: 15 residues. Germline CDR1 and CDR2: KGHSH and LQKENI. As DNA, the CDR3 is TGTGCCAGCTCACCCGGGACACCGAACACCGGGGAGCTGTTTTTT. Amino acids: CASSPGTPNTGELFF.

The chain carries TRBV5-1 and TRBJ1-5; 11 nucleotides line up with TRBD1. V was pared by 3 bases and J by 5 bases, with 4 bases of the junction left unmatched. Germline values: CDR1 SGHRS, CDR2 YFSETQ. The CDR3 runs 15 residues. The CDR3 DNA reads TGCGCCAGCAGCTCCGGGACAGGGGGGGATCAGCCCCAGCATTTT. Protein: CASSSGTGGDQPQHF.

The gene calls are TRBV7-9 and TRBJ2-1, with D hard to call. The CDR3 extends over 12 amino acids. The germline gives CDR1 SEHNR, CDR2 FQNEAQ (reference sequence). The germline V and J ends were trimmed by 6 bases and 3 bases, with 6 bases remaining between them. The CDR3 coding sequence is TGTGCCAGCAGTTCGGTCTACAATGAGCAGTTCTTC. Translating gives CASSSVYNEQFF. The full variable domain, its missing parts supplied by reference TRBV7-9 and TRBJ2-1, is DTGVSQNPRHKITKRGQNVTFRCDPISEHNRLYWYRQTLGQGPEFLTYFQNEAQLEKSRLLSDRFSAERPKGSFSTLEIQRTEQGDSAMYLCASSSVYNEQFFGPGTRLTVL.

The chain couples TRBV11-3 to TRBJ1-1; TRBD1 agrees at 11 bases. This CDR3 is 16 amino acids long. With 5 bases clipped from V and 4 bases from J, the junction kept 9 bases outside the gene matches. The germline V gene encodes CDR1 SGHNT and CDR2 YENEEA. The CDR3 is CASSEDRGPDTTEAFF. CDR3 DNA: TGTGCCAGCAGCGAGGACAGGGGGCCCGATACCACTGAAGCTTTCTTT.

This rearrangement joins TRBV4-1 to TRBJ1-4, with D tentatively TRBD1 (6 bases). Trimming took 2 bases from V and 4 from J, leaving 11 bases between them. CDR3 length: 15 residues. Germline V CDR1 and CDR2: MGHRA, YSYEKL. CDR3 coding DNA: TGCGCCAGCAGCCAAATCGACAGGAGTAATGAAAAACTGTTTTTT. This sequence encodes CASSQIDRSNEKLFF.

This chain connects TRBV9 to TRBJ2-2; a weak D match, TRBD1 (5 bases). CDR1 and CDR2 (germline): SGDLS, YYNGEE. The V and J ends lost 2 bases and 3 bases respectively, with 11 bases between them. This CDR3 has 15 residues. The CDR3 is CASSVFGHYTGELFF. CDR3 DNA: TGTGCCAGCAGCGTTTTCGGACACTACACCGGGGAGCTGTTTTTT.

V usage is TRBV5-4 and J usage is TRBJ1-2; D is possibly TRBD1 (6 bases). In germline, CDR1 is SGHNT, CDR2 YYREEE (reference sequence). Trimming pared 2 bases from V and 6 bases from J, leaving 17 bases between. This CDR3 region has 15 residues. In DNA form, the CDR3 reads TGTGCCAGCAGCTTCAACGGGGGCGCGGGCGATGGCTACACCTTC. Its protein is CASSFNGGAGDGYTF.

The chain combines TRBV7-6 with TRBJ2-3; 10 positions match TRBD1. CDR1 is SGHVS and CDR2 is FNYEAQ in the germline V gene. The CDR3 loop spans 15 amino acids. Losses at the gene ends were 4 bases for V and 7 bases for J; bases not matched to a gene: 8. The CDR3 DNA reads as TGTGCCAGCAGCTCGGGGACAGGGGAACATCATACGCAGTATTTT. Encoded protein: CASSSGTGEHHTQYF.

The V call is TRBV30, the J call TRBJ2-2, with no clear D. In germline, CDR1 is GTSNPN, CDR2 SVGIG (reference sequence). Trimming stripped 3 bases from V and 1 base from J, with 9 bases between. CDR3 length: 14 residues. CDR3 bases: TGTGCCTGGAGGTTCACTATGAACACCGGGGAGCTGTTTTTT. Translated: CAWRFTMNTGELFF. Combining the CDR3 with reference TRBV30 and TRBJ2-2 gives the whole variable domain SQTIHQWPATLVQPVGSPLSLECTVEGTSNPNLYWYRQAAGRGLQLLFYSVGIGQISSEVPQNLSASRPQDRQFILSSKKLLLSDSGFYLCAWRFTMNTGELFFGEGSRLTVL.

Concerning this clone itself: Other nucleotide sequences from this sample produce the same CDR3. V and J are TRBV7-2 and TRBJ2-1; D remains unclear. V shed 1 base and J shed 4 bases, with 5 bases lying between them. CDR3 length equals 13 residues. Germline assignment: CDR1 SGHTA and CDR2 FQGNSA. The CDR3 here is CASSLGLYNEQFF. Written as DNA, the CDR3 is TGTGCCAGCAGCTTAGGGTTATACAATGAGCAGTTCTTC.

The chain joins TRBV25-1 to TRBJ2-5, with D unresolved. V lost 7 bases to trimming and J lost 4 bases, with 10 bases between them. The CDR3 runs to 12 residues. Per the germline V gene, CDR1 is MGHDK and CDR2 is SYGVNS. This CDR3 is CASNLGGETQYF. In DNA form, the CDR3 reads TGTGCCAGCAATCTAGGCGGAGAGACCCAGTACTTC.